A selection of T cell receptor beta chains follows, all from one sample in a study of T cell changes during pregnancy in multiple sclerosis. Profiling relied on immunoSEQ multiplex PCR, and the TCRdb table lists in-frame clones only, not all of them. The sample contains roughly 68,000 clones, around 92% of which appear only once. The sequencing here drew on peripheral blood, taken in the second trimester of pregnancy. These receptors were taken from a female donor in good health, enrolled as a control in a pregnancy study. Each CDR3 is given with its conserved first and last residue. A D gene is named only where the DNA matches it firmly. Clone size is stated in some rows and not others, as once, few, many or a class when expanded.

clone size: .
V gene: TRBV6-6
J gene: TRBJ2-5
D gene: TRBD2
CDR3 DNA: TGTGCCAGCAGATTCTTTGCGGGAGGGCGGGGAGAGACCCAGTACTTC
CDR3 protein: CASRFFAGGRGETQYF

clone size: .
V gene: TRBV2
J gene: TRBJ1-1
D gene: .
CDR3 DNA: TGTGCCAGCAGTGATCTTGCTTCACTAGCGGACACTGAAGCTTTCTTT
CDR3 protein: CASSDLASLADTEAFF

clone size: .
V gene: TRBV5-4
J gene: TRBJ1-3
D gene: .
CDR3 DNA: TGTGCCAGCAGCTTGTGGGACACTTTCTCTGGAAACACCATATATTTT
CDR3 protein: CASSLWDTFSGNTIYF

clone size: .
V gene: TRBV4-2
J gene: TRBJ1-5
D gene: .
CDR3 DNA: TGTGCCAGCAGCCAAGATGCAGCACAGAGCAATCAGCCCCAGCATTTT
CDR3 protein: CASSQDAAQSNQPQHF

clone size: .
V gene: TRBV6-4
J gene: TRBJ2-3
D gene: TRBD2
CDR3 DNA: TGTGCCAGCAGTAGCGGGAGAGACAGCACAGATACGCAGTATTTT
CDR3 protein: CASSSGRDSTDTQYF

clone size: .
V gene: TRBV6-4
J gene: TRBJ2-3
D gene: .
CDR3 DNA: TGTGCCAGCAGTGACTCGGGGGGATACACAGATACGCAGTATTTT
CDR3 protein: CASSDSGGYTDTQYF

clone size: .
V gene: TRBV4-1
J gene: TRBJ1-1
D gene: TRBD1
CDR3 DNA: TGCGCCAGCAGCCTCGGGACAGGGAACACTGAAGCTTTCTTT
CDR3 protein: CASSLGTGNTEAFF

clone size: .
V gene: TRBV6-1
J gene: TRBJ1-5
D gene: TRBD1
CDR3 DNA: TGTGCCAGCAGTGGACAGGGGGGTAGCAATCAGCCCCAGCATTTT
CDR3 protein: CASSGQGGSNQPQHF

clone size: .
V gene: TRBV11-2
J gene: TRBJ2-5
D gene: .
CDR3 DNA: TGTGCCAGCAGCCCAGGGGGACTCCGCACAACGGAGACCCGGTACTTC
CDR3 protein: CASSPGGLRTTETRYF

clone size: once
V gene: TRBV19
J gene: TRBJ1-2
D gene: TRBD1
CDR3 DNA: TGTGCCAGTAGCCCCACCTCTTCCGGGACAGGGGAAGGCTACACCTTC
CDR3 protein: CASSPTSSGTGEGYTF

clone size: few
V gene: TRBV4-3
J gene: TRBJ1-1
D gene: TRBD1
CDR3 DNA: TGCGCCAGCAGCCAAGATCTCCGACAGGGGGACACTGAAGCTTTCTTT
CDR3 protein: CASSQDLRQGDTEAFF

clone size: .
V gene: TRBV4-3
J gene: TRBJ2-7
D gene: .
CDR3 DNA: TGCGCCAGCAGCCATGGGGCCCCCCCCCTCGAGCAGTACTTC
CDR3 protein: CASSHGAPPLEQYF

clone size: .
V gene: TRBV18
J gene: TRBJ2-7
D gene: TRBD1
CDR3 DNA: TGTGCCAGCTCACCACTGGGGACAGGGTCTCGCGAGCAGTACTTC
CDR3 protein: CASSPLGTGSREQYF

clone size: .
V gene: TRBV19
J gene: TRBJ1-2
D gene: .
CDR3 DNA: TGTGCCAGTAACGAGGACACCCGAAACTATGGCTACACCTTC
CDR3 protein: CASNEDTRNYGYTF

clone size: .
V gene: TRBV4-2
J gene: TRBJ1-3
D gene: TRBD1
CDR3 DNA: TGTGCCAGCAGCGCGGGGACAGGCGACTCTGGAAACACCATATATTTT
CDR3 protein: CASSAGTGDSGNTIYF

clone size: .
V gene: TRBV6-4
J gene: TRBJ2-3
D gene: TRBD1
CDR3 DNA: TGTGCCAGCAGTGACTCAGCAGGGGGTCCGGTAGATACGCAGTATTTT
CDR3 protein: CASSDSAGGPVDTQYF

clone size: .
V gene: TRBV5-4
J gene: TRBJ2-3
D gene: .
CDR3 DNA: TGTGCCAGCAGTCCCTATAGCGATACGCAGTATTTT
CDR3 protein: CASSPYSDTQYF

clone size: .
V gene: TRBV28
J gene: TRBJ2-7
D gene: .
CDR3 DNA: TGTGCCAGCAGTCGAGGCCTCTCGCGGGAAAGCTCCTACGAGCAGTACTTC
CDR3 protein: CASSRGLSRESSYEQYF

clone size: .
V gene: TRBV14
J gene: TRBJ2-7
D gene: .
CDR3 DNA: TGTGCCAGCAGTACCGGGACTGGCTACGAGCAGTACTTC
CDR3 protein: CASSTGTGYEQYF

clone size: .
V gene: TRBV2
J gene: TRBJ2-2
D gene: .
CDR3 DNA: TGTGCCAGCAGTGAAGACAGGGTTGGCGGGGAGCTGTTTTTT
CDR3 protein: CASSEDRVGGELFF

clone size: few
V gene: TRBV28
J gene: TRBJ1-2
D gene: .
CDR3 DNA: TGTGCCAGCAGTAGTGCCCTCGGGGGCTATGGCTACACCTTC
CDR3 protein: CASSSALGGYGYTF

clone size: .
V gene: TRBV4-1
J gene: TRBJ1-3
D gene: .
CDR3 DNA: TGCGCCAGCAGCCAAGTAGACGGGGCTGGAAACACCATATATTTT
CDR3 protein: CASSQVDGAGNTIYF

clone size: .
V gene: TRBV4-2
J gene: TRBJ2-1
D gene: .
CDR3 DNA: TGTGCCAGCAGCCAAGAACAGAATACAGTCTATGAGCAGTTCTTC
CDR3 protein: CASSQEQNTVYEQFF

clone size: .
V gene: TRBV5-1
J gene: TRBJ1-4
D gene: .
CDR3 DNA: TGCGCCAGCAGCGCCTCGGGGGGCGCGAATGGTGAAAAACTGTTTTTT
CDR3 protein: CASSASGGANGEKLFF

clone size: .
V gene: TRBV13
J gene: TRBJ2-6
D gene: .
CDR3 DNA: TGTGCCAGCAGCTTAGGTTGGAATACCGGTTGGGAGCGGGCTGGGGCCAACGTCCTGACTTTC
CDR3 protein: CASSLGWNTGWERAGANVLTF

clone size: .
V gene: TRBV9
J gene: TRBJ2-5
D gene: TRBD2
CDR3 DNA: TGTGCCAGCAGCGTAGAAGGGGGACTAGCCAGGGAGACCCAGTACTTC
CDR3 protein: CASSVEGGLARETQYF

clone size: .
V gene: TRBV18
J gene: TRBJ2-3
D gene: TRBD2
CDR3 DNA: TGTGCCAGCTCACCTAGCGGGATGACAGATACGCAGTATTTT
CDR3 protein: CASSPSGMTDTQYF

clone size: .
V gene: TRBV4-2
J gene: TRBJ1-4
D gene: .
CDR3 DNA: TGTGCCAGCAGCCAAGCACAGGTGCTCAATGAAAAACTGTTTTTT
CDR3 protein: CASSQAQVLNEKLFF

clone size: .
V gene: TRBV7-9
J gene: TRBJ1-1
D gene: .
CDR3 DNA: TGTGCCAGCAGCTCGCCGGTGAACACTGAAGCTTTCTTT
CDR3 protein: CASSSPVNTEAFF

clone size: .
V gene: TRBV7-9
J gene: TRBJ1-6
D gene: TRBD1
CDR3 DNA: TGTGCCAGCAGCCTGGGACAGGAGAATTCACCCCTCCACTTT
CDR3 protein: CASSLGQENSPLHF

clone size: .
V gene: TRBV11-3
J gene: TRBJ2-7
D gene: TRBD2
CDR3 DNA: TGTGCCAGCAGCTTAGATACTAGCGGGAGCCACGAGCAGTACTTC
CDR3 protein: CASSLDTSGSHEQYF

clone size: .
V gene: TRBV25-1
J gene: TRBJ2-7
D gene: .
CDR3 DNA: TGTGCCAGCAGCTCCGCCTACGAGCAGTACTTC
CDR3 protein: CASSSAYEQYF

clone size: .
V gene: TRBV5-4
J gene: TRBJ2-2
D gene: TRBD1
CDR3 DNA: TGTGCCAGCAGCTTGGAGGGACAGGGGGCATTAAACACCGGGGAGCTGTTTTTT
CDR3 protein: CASSLEGQGALNTGELFF

clone size: .
V gene: TRBV28
J gene: TRBJ2-7
D gene: TRBD1
CDR3 DNA: TGTGCCAGCAGTACGACCGGGACAGGGGACTACGAGCAGTACTTC
CDR3 protein: CASSTTGTGDYEQYF

clone size: .
V gene: TRBV18
J gene: TRBJ2-3
D gene: .
CDR3 DNA: TGTGCCAGCTCACCATCCTGGGGGGGCTTCACAGATACGCAGTATTTT
CDR3 protein: CASSPSWGGFTDTQYF

clone size: .
V gene: TRBV5-1
J gene: TRBJ1-3
D gene: TRBD1
CDR3 DNA: TGCGCCAGCAGCTTAGGGTACAGGGGTGGAAACACCATATATTTT
CDR3 protein: CASSLGYRGGNTIYF